This is a list of T cell receptor beta chains from one sample in a study of HIV-infected children after antiretroviral therapy interruption. TCRdb recomputed calls from the 3' RACE reads with MiXCR, one row per CDR3 protein. Here the sample spans about 37,000 distinct CDR3 sequences, over 6.5% being singletons. This specimen consisted of CD45RA+ CD4+ T cells from PBMCs, pooled from several time points, obtained from a donor given antiretroviral therapy, either interrupted or continuous. These receptor sequences come from a pool of human donors with HIV. CDR3s include the opening cysteine and the closing phenylalanine or tryptophan. The order of the fields is clone size, J gene, V gene, D gene, CDR3 DNA, CDR3 protein. A D gene is named only where the DNA matches it firmly. Part of the rows lack a size; the others show once, few, many or a class for expanded clones.

size: many
J: TRBJ2-3
V: TRBV11-2
D: TRBD2
DNA: TGTGCCAGCACCAGTGTCCAAGGTTTACTAGCGGGGACTAGCACAGATACGCAGTATTTT
CDR3: CASTSVQGLLAGTSTDTQYF

size: many
J: TRBJ1-6
V: TRBV4-1
D: -
DNA: TGCGCCAGCAGCCAAGTCGGGGGGGCGTATAATTCACCCCTCCACTTT
CDR3: CASSQVGGAYNSPLHF

size: many
J: TRBJ2-5
V: TRBV7-9
D: -
DNA: TGTGCCAGCACCCGCACGGGGTCGGGGGAGACCCAGTACTTC
CDR3: CASTRTGSGETQYF

size: many
J: TRBJ1-1
V: TRBV7-2
D: -
DNA: TGTGCCAGCAGCTTATTTGACCGGGGGCAGAACACTGAAGCTTTCTTT
CDR3: CASSLFDRGQNTEAFF

size: many
J: TRBJ2-2
V: TRBV24-1
D: -
DNA: TGTGCCACGGGGGCCTGGACCGGGGAGCTGTTTTTT
CDR3: CATGAWTGELFF

size: many
J: TRBJ2-3
V: TRBV10-3
D: TRBD2
DNA: TGTGCCACCACAGCGGGAGCGGGAAAAGAGGGCACAGATACGCAGTATTTT
CDR3: CATTAGAGKEGTDTQYF

size: many
J: TRBJ1-2
V: TRBV7-2
D: -
DNA: TGTGCCAGCAGCTTAGCTCCGACAGGTTCCGGAGGCTACACCTTC
CDR3: CASSLAPTGSGGYTF

size: many
J: TRBJ1-2
V: TRBV19
D: -
DNA: TGTGCCAGTAGTATAGATTTGCGCCCGAATGGCTACACCTTC
CDR3: CASSIDLRPNGYTF

size: -
J: TRBJ2-2
V: TRBV4-1
D: -
DNA: TGCGCCAGCAGCCAAGACGATAGGTACACCGGGGAGCTGTTTTTT
CDR3: CASSQDDRYTGELFF

size: many
J: TRBJ1-5
V: TRBV6-2/TRBV6-3
D: -
DNA: TGTGCCAGCAAAGGGAGGAATTCAAATCAGCCCCAGCATTTT
CDR3: CASKGRNSNQPQHF

size: -
J: TRBJ2-7
V: TRBV5-1
D: TRBD1
DNA: TGCGCCAGCAGCCCTGGGACAGGGGGATCCTACGAGCAGTACTTC
CDR3: CASSPGTGGSYEQYF

size: many
J: TRBJ2-3
V: TRBV20-1
D: -
DNA: TGCAGTGCCGCAGGGGTACGGGTTTCTAGCACAGATACGCAGTATTTT
CDR3: CSAAGVRVSSTDTQYF

size: -
J: TRBJ2-7
V: TRBV13
D: TRBD2
DNA: TGTGCCAGCAGCTCATTAGCGGGCCCCTACGAGCAGTACTTC
CDR3: CASSSLAGPYEQYF

size: -
J: TRBJ2-1
V: TRBV18
D: TRBD1
DNA: TGTGCCAGCTCCCCTAGTGGAACATCGGGACAGAGCTACAATGAGCAGTTCTTC
CDR3: CASSPSGTSGQSYNEQFF